This TCR beta chain was captured in a study of blood T cells in healthy people across ages. This clonotype was recorded once. Its matching antigen is unknown. At one end, the junction sequence differs from germline, possibly due to a read error. Next came a second PCR, run for about 7 to 12 cycles, which used a sample-barcoded 5' primer along with a J-beta primer mix. TCRdb fed the 5' RACE reads into MiXCR, producing one record per CDR3 protein. The data contain some 880,000 distinct CDR3 sequences, 35% to 40% of them seen just once; the ten biggest clones take up over 10%. CDR3 length: 15 amino acids. General study findings and limits: Versus aged donors, long-lived donors had higher diversity and more naive CD4+ cells.

Sequencing input: blood. V and J are TRBV12-3 or TRBV12-4 and TRBJ2-3; perhaps TRBD1 as D (5 bases). The source is a man aged 18 to 29 in good health. DNA of the CDR3: TGTGCCAACAGTTTCGGTACAGGCTCGCCAGATACGCAGTATTTT. It specifies CANSFGTGSPDTQYF.